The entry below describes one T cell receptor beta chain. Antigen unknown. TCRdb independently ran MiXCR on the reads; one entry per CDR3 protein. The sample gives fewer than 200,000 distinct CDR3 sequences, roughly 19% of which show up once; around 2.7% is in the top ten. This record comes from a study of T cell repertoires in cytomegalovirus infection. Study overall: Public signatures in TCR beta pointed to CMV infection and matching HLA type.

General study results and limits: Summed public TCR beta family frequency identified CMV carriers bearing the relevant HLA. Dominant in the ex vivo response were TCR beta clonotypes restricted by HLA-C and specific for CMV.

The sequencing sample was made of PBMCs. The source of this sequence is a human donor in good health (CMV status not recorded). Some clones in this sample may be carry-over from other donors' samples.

The CDR3 bases are TGTGCCAGCAGTTTGCGCACCAACTATGGCTACACCTTC. Translation gives CASSLRTNYGYTF. The J gene is TRBJ1-2, the V gene TRBV27; D unclear. Germline lookup yields CDR1 MNHEY and CDR2 SMNVEV (reference sequence). V shed 3 bases and J shed 2 bases, with 7 bases lying between them. This CDR3 contains 13 residues.